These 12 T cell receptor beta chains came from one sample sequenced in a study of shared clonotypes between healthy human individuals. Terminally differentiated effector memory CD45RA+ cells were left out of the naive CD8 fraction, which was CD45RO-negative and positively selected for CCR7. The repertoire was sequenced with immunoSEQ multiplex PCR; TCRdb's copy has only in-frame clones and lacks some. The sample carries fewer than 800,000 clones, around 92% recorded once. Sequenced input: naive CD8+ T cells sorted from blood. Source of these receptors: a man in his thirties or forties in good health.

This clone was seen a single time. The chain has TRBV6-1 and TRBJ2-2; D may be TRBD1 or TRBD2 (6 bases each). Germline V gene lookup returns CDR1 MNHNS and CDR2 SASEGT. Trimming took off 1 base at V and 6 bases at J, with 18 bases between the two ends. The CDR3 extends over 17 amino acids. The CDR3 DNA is TGTGCCAGCAGTGAAGTCGTGGGGGGCGCTTTAGCCGGGGAGCTGTTTTTT. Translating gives CASSEVVGGALAGELFF.

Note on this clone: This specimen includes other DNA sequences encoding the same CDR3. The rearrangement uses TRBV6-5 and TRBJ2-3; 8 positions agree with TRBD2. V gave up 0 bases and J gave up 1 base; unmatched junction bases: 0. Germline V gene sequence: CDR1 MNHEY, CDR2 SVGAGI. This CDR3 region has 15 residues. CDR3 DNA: TGTGCCAGCAGTTACTCAGCGGGGGGCACAGATACGCAGTATTTT. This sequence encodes CASSYSAGGTDTQYF.

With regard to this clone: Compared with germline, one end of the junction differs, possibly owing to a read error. CDR3 amino acids: CATRRARVAQYEQFF. The CDR3 region has the DNA TGTGCCACCAGGAGAGCCAGGGTAGCGCAGTATGAGCAGTTCTTC. The chain links TRBV15 to TRBJ2-1, with D tentatively TRBD1 or TRBD2 (5 bases each). The CDR3 has 15 residues. Per the germline V gene, CDR1 is LNHNV and CDR2 is YYDKDF (reference sequence).

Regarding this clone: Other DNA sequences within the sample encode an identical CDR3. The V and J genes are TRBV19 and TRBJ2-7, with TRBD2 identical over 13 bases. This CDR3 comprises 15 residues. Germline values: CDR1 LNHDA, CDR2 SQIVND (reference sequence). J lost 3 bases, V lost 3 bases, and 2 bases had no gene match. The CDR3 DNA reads TGTGCCAGTAGTATTGGACTAGCGGGAGACTACGAGCAGTACTTC. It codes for CASSIGLAGDYEQYF.

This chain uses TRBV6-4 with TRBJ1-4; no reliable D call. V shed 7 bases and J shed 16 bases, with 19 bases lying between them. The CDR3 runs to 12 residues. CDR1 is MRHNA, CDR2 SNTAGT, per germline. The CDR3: CASTLAGFLGFF. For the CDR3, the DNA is TGTGCCAGCACCTTAGCGGGGTTTCTGGGGTTTTTT.

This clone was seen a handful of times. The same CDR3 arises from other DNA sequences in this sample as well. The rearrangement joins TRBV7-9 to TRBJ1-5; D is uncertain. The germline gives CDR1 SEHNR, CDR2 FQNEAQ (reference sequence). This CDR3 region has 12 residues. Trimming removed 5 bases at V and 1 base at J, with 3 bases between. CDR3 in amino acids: CASSLSNQPQHF. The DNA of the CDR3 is TGTGCCAGCAGCCTGAGCAATCAGCCCCAGCATTTT.

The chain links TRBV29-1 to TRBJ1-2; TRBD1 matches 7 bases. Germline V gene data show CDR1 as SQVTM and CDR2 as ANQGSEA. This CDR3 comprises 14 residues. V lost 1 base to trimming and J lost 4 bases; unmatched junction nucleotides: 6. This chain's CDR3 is CSVEAEGAPYGYTF. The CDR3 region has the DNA TGCAGCGTTGAAGCTGAGGGGGCCCCCTATGGCTACACCTTC.

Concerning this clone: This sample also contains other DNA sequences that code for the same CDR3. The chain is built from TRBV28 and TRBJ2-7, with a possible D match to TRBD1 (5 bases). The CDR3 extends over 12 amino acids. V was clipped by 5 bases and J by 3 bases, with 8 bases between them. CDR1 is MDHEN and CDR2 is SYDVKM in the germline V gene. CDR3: CASSGASYEQYF. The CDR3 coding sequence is TGTGCCAGCAGTGGGGCTAGCTACGAGCAGTACTTC.

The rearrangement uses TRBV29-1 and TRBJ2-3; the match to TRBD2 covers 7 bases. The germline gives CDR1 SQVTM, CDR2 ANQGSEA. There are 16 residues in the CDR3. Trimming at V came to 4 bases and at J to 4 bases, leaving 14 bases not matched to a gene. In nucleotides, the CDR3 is TGCAGCGTTGTATGGGATAGTGGGACTACTTCAGATACGCAGTATTTT. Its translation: CSVVWDSGTTSDTQYF.

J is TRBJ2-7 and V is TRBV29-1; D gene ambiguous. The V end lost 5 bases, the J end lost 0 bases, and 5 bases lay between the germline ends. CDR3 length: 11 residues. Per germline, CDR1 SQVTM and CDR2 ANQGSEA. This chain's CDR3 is CSVYYSYEQYF. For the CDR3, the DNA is TGCAGCGTTTACTACTCCTACGAGCAGTACTTC.

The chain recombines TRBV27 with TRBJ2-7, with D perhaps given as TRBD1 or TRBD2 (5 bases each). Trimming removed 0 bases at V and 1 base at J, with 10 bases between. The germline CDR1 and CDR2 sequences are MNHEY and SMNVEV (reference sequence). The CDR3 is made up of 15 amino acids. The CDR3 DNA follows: TGTGCCAGCAGTTTATCAGTGGGACCGTCCTACGAGCAGTACTTC. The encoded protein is CASSLSVGPSYEQYF.

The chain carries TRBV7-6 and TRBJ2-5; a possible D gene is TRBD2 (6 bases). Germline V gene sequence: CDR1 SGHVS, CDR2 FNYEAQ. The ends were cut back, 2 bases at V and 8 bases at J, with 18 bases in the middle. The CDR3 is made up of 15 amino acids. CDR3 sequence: CASSLPAGTGSTQYF. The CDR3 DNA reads TGTGCCAGCAGCTTACCCGCCGGGACTGGAAGTACCCAGTACTTC.